Below are 30 T cell receptor beta chains sequenced from a single sample in a study of regulatory T cells in long-lasting Graves disease (dated by TCRdb to the early 2020s). The protocol used for the library was multiplex PCR. TCRdb records Illumina HiSeq 4000 as the sequencer. iRepertoire HTBI primers and Arm-PCR amplification of CDR3 regions were used to construct TCR beta libraries. In-frame beta chains were kept once TCRdb had trimmed the public reads at Q25 with fastp and called clones with MiXCR. Every CDR3 protein is listed once, alongside the most common genes and DNA of its rows. The sample data list 550,000 or so distinct CDR3 sequences, and approximately 12% of these were observed just once. The ten largest clonotypes hold 8.9% of the sample. This specimen's time point label, interpreted: newly diagnosed GD, antithyroid drugs for less than 3 months. RNA was extracted from PBMCs in TRIzol for both TCR sequencing and RNA sequencing.

The data also belong to a second study, concerning T cells in Graves' hyperthyroidism and ophthalmopathy.

Sequences were derived from peripheral blood mononuclear cells (PBMCs), sampled at new diagnosis, from a patient treated with antithyroid drugs. All receptors come from a woman in her 30s with Graves disease. Donor details come from another sample of the same person, matched by shared clones.

This clonotype was seen a few times. V usage is TRBV4-1 and J usage is TRBJ2-4; 7 bases are shared with TRBD1. Germline V gene data show CDR1 as MGHRA and CDR2 as YSYEKL. The CDR3 contains 16 residues. V shed 5 bases, J shed 0 bases, and the junction held 7 bases outside the gene matches. The CDR3 region is CASSSTGQRAKNIQYF. DNA for the CDR3: TGCGCCAGCAGCTCTACGGGACAGAGAGCCAAAAACATTCAGTACTTC.

This clonotype was detected ten times or more. This chain links TRBV28 with TRBJ2-7, with 7 nucleotides matching TRBD1. The CDR3 covers 15 residues. Germline V CDR1 and CDR2: MDHEN, SYDVKM. V gave up 5 bases and J gave up 3 bases; unmatched junction bases: 10. The CDR3 region is CASSPQGVTDYEQYF. The CDR3 DNA is TGTGCCAGCAGTCCCCAGGGGGTAACCGACTACGAGCAGTACTTC.

The V call is TRBV7-9, the J call TRBJ2-1; no definite D call. CDR1 and CDR2 from the germline V gene are SEHNR and FQNEAQ (reference sequence). V lost 6 bases, J lost 9 bases, and 12 bases lay in between. This CDR3 has 12 amino acids. As DNA, the CDR3 is TGTGCCAGCAGGGGCGTTAAATTTGAGCAGTTCTTC. Translated: CASRGVKFEQFF. The full variable domain, with the rest looked up from reference TRBV7-9 and TRBJ2-1, is DTGVSQNPRHKITKRGQNVTFRCDPISEHNRLYWYRQTLGQGPEFLTYFQNEAQLEKSRLLSDRFSAERPKGSFSTLEIQRTEQGDSAMYLCASRGVKFEQFFGPGTRLTVL.

Regarding this clonotype: A much larger clone lies a single base off, so this may be a read error. The chain combines TRBV20-1 with TRBJ2-1; 13 bases are shared with TRBD2. The CDR3 is 15 residues long. V trimming: 4 bases; J trimming: 13 bases; junction bases outside the gene matches: 13. The V gene's germline CDR1 is DFQATT and CDR2 SNEGSKA (reference sequence). The CDR3 reads CSAIGTSGTGETQFF. As DNA, the CDR3 is TGCAGTGCTATCGGGACTAGCGGGACTGGGGAGACCCAGTTCTTC.

The rearrangement uses TRBV28 and TRBJ1-2; D unclear. Germline V gives CDR1 MDHEN, CDR2 SYDVKM. The length of the CDR3 is 15 residues. Trimming took 3 bases from V and 8 from J, leaving 19 bases between them. In nucleotides, the CDR3 is TGTGCCAGCAGTTTCCGGGTACGCTTTAAGTTCGGCTACACCTTC. Translated, it gives CASSFRVRFKFGYTF.

This chain joins TRBV11-2 and TRBJ2-2; D remains ambiguous. There are 13 residues in the CDR3. The germline V gene encodes CDR1 SGHAT and CDR2 FQNNGV. V lost 0 bases and J lost 7, with 6 bases in between. The CDR3 loop reads CASSLEPDGELFF. CDR3 nucleotide sequence: TGTGCCAGCAGCTTAGAGCCGGACGGGGAGCTGTTTTTT.

This clonotype was seen many times. The chain carries TRBV27 and TRBJ1-1; TRBD1 might be the D (5 bases). In germline, CDR1 is MNHEY, CDR2 SMNVEV (reference sequence). This CDR3 has 13 amino acids. With 7 bases removed from V and 5 bases from J, the gap between germline ends came to 14 bases. The CDR3 loop is CASTDQGGTEAFF. DNA of the CDR3: TGTGCCAGCACCGACCAGGGAGGTACTGAAGCTTTCTTT.

This clonotype has at least ten counts. The CDR3 loop reads CASIPWGGADAGFF. The CDR3 nucleotides are TGTGCCAGCATACCTTGGGGGGGCGCCGATGCGGGTTTCTTT. The chain carries TRBV28 and TRBJ1-1, with D maybe TRBD1 (6 bases). Germline V lookup: CDR1 MDHEN, CDR2 SYDVKM. The CDR3 covers 14 residues. V lost 7 bases and J lost 13, with 25 bases in between.

This clonotype came up a few times. The chain recombines TRBV6-2 or TRBV6-3 with TRBJ2-3; 9 positions match TRBD1. V gave up 4 bases and J gave up 5 bases; unmatched junction bases: 1. CDR1 and CDR2 from the germline V gene are MNHEY and SVGEGT. This CDR3 comprises 13 residues. The CDR3 nucleotides are TGTGCCAGCAGTTGGACAGGGGTAGATACGCAGTATTTT. Translating it yields CASSWTGVDTQYF.

The chain uses TRBV7-9 and TRBJ2-3, with 11 bases fitting TRBD2. The CDR3 is made up of 16 amino acids. Germline-derived CDR1 and CDR2 are SEHNR and FQNEAQ (reference sequence). Trimming took 6 bases from V and 0 from J; bases not matched to a gene: 5. The CDR3 reads CASRATSGGSTDTQYF. The CDR3 bases are TGTGCCAGCAGAGCTACTAGCGGGGGAAGCACAGATACGCAGTATTTT.

This clonotype came up many times. The chain couples TRBV27 to TRBJ2-1; 10 bases fit TRBD2. The germline V gene encodes CDR1 MNHEY and CDR2 SMNVEV (reference sequence). J lost 8 bases, V lost 7 bases, and 8 bases had no gene match. The CDR3 totals 14 residues. The CDR3 loop is CASTQREGLYEQFF. The CDR3 DNA reads as TGTGCCAGCACCCAGCGGGAGGGCCTATATGAGCAGTTCTTC.

This clonotype came up many times. The chain links TRBV2 to TRBJ1-6; D possibly corresponds to TRBD1 (6 bases). V lost 4 bases to trimming and J lost 4 bases, with 14 bases between them. Germline-derived CDR1 and CDR2 are SNHLY and FYNNEI. CDR3 length: 16 amino acids. This CDR3 is CASSATPQGYNSPLHF. The CDR3 DNA reads TGTGCCAGCAGTGCAACACCACAGGGATATAATTCACCCCTCCACTTT. Based on the CDR3 plus reference TRBV2 and TRBJ1-6, the full variable domain is EPEVTQTPSHQVTQMGQEVILRCVPISNHLYFYWYRQILGQKVEFLVSFYNNEISEKSEIFDDQFSVERPDGSNFTLKIRSTKLEDSAMYFCASSATPQGYNSPLHFGNGTRLTVT.

The V call is TRBV11-3, the J call TRBJ1-1, with 8 positions matching TRBD1. This CDR3 is built from 14 residues. The V gene's germline CDR1 is SGHNT and CDR2 YENEEA. The V gene end was trimmed by 5 bases and the J gene end by 5 bases; junction bases not matched to a gene: 7. The CDR3 DNA reads as TGTGCCAGCAGCAAGACAGGGGTCGGGACTGAAGCTTTCTTT. Translation gives CASSKTGVGTEAFF. The full variable domain, completed using reference TRBV11-3 and TRBJ1-1, is EAGVVQSPRYKIIEKKQPVAFWCNPISGHNTLYWYLQNLGQGPELLIRYENEEAVDDSQLPKDRFSAERLKGVDSTLKIQPAELGDSAVYLCASSKTGVGTEAFFGQGTRLTVV.

This clonotype was seen at least ten times. The V gene is TRBV27, the J gene TRBJ2-2; D gene uncertain. The V end was cut by 7 bases, the J end by 0 bases, with 15 bases between. This CDR3 has 16 residues. Germline V gene data show CDR1 as MNHEY and CDR2 as SMNVEV (reference sequence). The DNA for the CDR3 is TGTGCCAGCAACCCTCAGTGGCAGGCGAACACCGGGGAGCTGTTTTTT. It is translated as CASNPQWQANTGELFF.

This clonotype was seen many times. This chain uses TRBV7-9 with TRBJ1-5, with unresolved D. Trimming cost V 5 bases and J 2 bases, with 10 bases left between them. The germline gives CDR1 SEHNR, CDR2 FQNEAQ (reference sequence). This CDR3 comprises 14 residues. The CDR3 loop reads CASSGGVGNQPQHF. The CDR3 coding sequence is TGTGCCAGCAGCGGTGGGGTGGGCAATCAGCCCCAGCATTTT.

This clonotype was recorded at least ten times. This chain uses TRBV3-1 with TRBJ1-2; D not certain. This CDR3 spans 12 amino acids. Germline V lookup: CDR1 LGHDT, CDR2 YNNKEL (reference sequence). The ends were cut back, 6 bases at V and 7 bases at J, with 12 bases in the middle. The CDR3: CASSPGPGGYTF. The CDR3 coding sequence is TGTGCCAGCAGTCCCGGGCCCGGTGGCTACACCTTC.

This clonotype was recorded at least ten times. V usage is TRBV12-3 or TRBV12-4 and J usage is TRBJ1-5; D perhaps matches TRBD1 (5 bases). This CDR3 spans 13 amino acids. Trimming shortened V by 6 bases and J by 3 bases, and 9 bases separated the two germline ends. For the CDR3, the DNA is TGTGCCAGCAGCCTGGACATCAATCAGCCCCAGCATTTT. Residues: CASSLDINQPQHF.

This clonotype was counted between two and nine times. The CDR3 end shows no conserved phenylalanine or tryptophan, and so a read error is likely. This chain links TRBV2 with TRBJ2-7; D not resolved. Trimming removed 4 bases from V and 2 bases from J, with 6 bases in between. CDR3 size: 12 residues. Germline values: CDR1 SNHLY, CDR2 FYNNEI. CDR3 loop: CASSGIAYEQYL. CDR3 DNA sequence: TGTGCCAGCAGTGGGATAGCCTACGAGCAGTACCTC.

This clonotype was observed many times. V and J are TRBV20-1 and TRBJ1-2; D is possibly TRBD1 (5 bases). Germline V gene lookup returns CDR1 DFQATT and CDR2 SNEGSKA (reference sequence). Trimming cost V 4 bases and J 7 bases, with 16 bases left between them. This CDR3 is built from 13 residues. The CDR3 nucleotides read TGCAGTGCTATAAGGGACCTCCGCGGTGGCTACACCTTC. It translates to CSAIRDLRGGYTF.

The sample holds one count of this clonotype. The chain's CDR3 is CASTDSDDEKLFF. The CDR3 DNA is TGCGCCAGCACGGACTCGGATGATGAAAAACTGTTTTTT. The chain has TRBV5-1 and TRBJ1-4, with no clear D. The germline V gene has CDR1 SGHRS and CDR2 YFSETQ. V shed 6 bases and J shed 6 bases, with 12 bases lying between them. The CDR3 is 13 residues long. The complete variable domain, with remaining parts taken from reference TRBV5-1 and TRBJ1-4, reads KAGVTQTPRYLIKTRGQQVTLSCSPISGHRSVSWYQQTPGQGLQFLFEYFSETQRNKGNFPGRFSGRQFSNSRSEMNVSTLELGDSALYLCASTDSDDEKLFFGSGTQLSVL.

The sample holds a few counts of this clonotype. The chain carries TRBV7-9 and TRBJ1-4; D is uncertain. The V gene lost 4 bases and the J gene lost 1 base, with 10 bases spanning the gap. This CDR3 is 15 amino acids long. CDR1 and CDR2 from the germline V gene are SEHNR and FQNEAQ (reference sequence). CDR3 sequence: CASSYQAVTNEKLFF. The CDR3 bases are TGTGCCAGCAGCTATCAGGCGGTAACTAATGAAAAACTGTTTTTT.

This clonotype was detected ten times or more. J is TRBJ1-1 and V is TRBV2; D gene uncertain. This CDR3 is 12 amino acids long. Looked up from germline, CDR1 is SNHLY and CDR2 is FYNNEI. Trimming stripped 6 bases from V and 8 bases from J, with 13 bases between. DNA for the CDR3: TGTGCCAGCAGACCCGACGGAGGGGAAGCTTTCTTT. This sequence encodes CASRPDGGEAFF.

Only a few counts were recorded for this clonotype. The chain employs TRBV2 and TRBJ2-5; possible D gene TRBD2, 6 bases. Germline CDR1 reads SNHLY; CDR2 reads FYNNEI. The CDR3 is 13 residues long. Trimming shortened V by 6 bases and J by 9 bases, and 17 bases separated the two germline ends. The CDR3 bases are TGTGCCAGCAGCAGTGACCGGGGGTCGGCCCAGTACTTC. The encoded protein is CASSSDRGSAQYF.

The chain employs TRBV27 and TRBJ1-1; D remains ambiguous. CDR3 length equals 15 residues. Germline CDR1 is MNHEY and CDR2 is SMNVEV (reference sequence). Trimming shortened V by 0 bases and J by 4 bases, and 12 bases separated the two germline ends. The CDR3 DNA sequence: TGTGCCAGCAGTTTATCTAAGTTAGATGGCACTGAAGCTTTCTTT. Translation: CASSLSKLDGTEAFF.

At least ten counts were recorded for this clonotype. This chain links TRBV11-3 with TRBJ2-3; weak D call: TRBD1 (6 bases). CDR3 length equals 13 residues. Germline CDR1 is SGHNT and CDR2 is YENEEA. Trimming shortened V by 5 bases and J by 5 bases, and 11 bases separated the two germline ends. CDR3 protein: CASSPTQGDTQYF. The CDR3 nucleotides are TGTGCCAGCAGCCCGACACAGGGAGATACGCAGTATTTT.

This clonotype was seen many times. This chain uses TRBV28 with TRBJ2-7; TRBD2 aligns across 8 bases. V lost 2 bases to trimming and J lost 7 bases; unmatched junction nucleotides: 10. Germline V gene data show CDR1 as MDHEN and CDR2 as SYDVKM. The length of the CDR3 is 15 residues. The CDR3 DNA reads as TGTGCCAGCAGTTTAGCGGGAGGACGCGGGGGGGAGCAGTACTTC. It translates to CASSLAGGRGGEQYF.

This clonotype was observed many times. The gene calls are TRBV7-2 and TRBJ2-7; D possibly corresponds to TRBD2 (6 bases). In germline, CDR1 is SGHTA, CDR2 FQGNSA. Deletions cut 5 bases from V and 6 bases from J, with 11 bases between. This CDR3 spans 12 amino acids. The CDR3 sequence: CASSPGTREQYF. In DNA form, the CDR3 reads TGTGCCAGCAGCCCGGGGACTCGCGAGCAGTACTTC.

This clonotype occurred many times. V gene TRBV9 combines with J gene TRBJ1-1; D not certain. CDR3 size: 14 residues. Trimming cost V 1 base and J 0 bases, with 7 bases left between them. The germline CDR1 and CDR2 sequences are SGDLS and YYNGEE. The DNA of the CDR3 is TGTGCCAGCAGCGTAACACAAATGAACACTGAAGCTTTCTTT. This sequence encodes CASSVTQMNTEAFF. The entire variable domain, with the rest obtained from reference TRBV9 and TRBJ1-1, is as follows: DSGVTQTPKHLITATGQRVTLRCSPRSGDLSVYWYQQSLDQGLQFLIQYYNGEERAKGNILERFSAQQFPDLHSELNLSSLELGDSALYFCASSVTQMNTEAFFGQGTRLTVV.

This clonotype was picked up many times. The DNA for the CDR3 is TGTGCCAGCAGTTTCGGACAGGACCTAAGCAATCAGCCCCAGCATTTT. Protein product: CASSFGQDLSNQPQHF. The chain has TRBV28 and TRBJ1-5; TRBD1 matches 7 bases. The CDR3 length is 16 residues. Losses at the gene ends were 3 bases for V and 1 base for J; bases not matched to a gene: 6. Germline CDR1 and CDR2: MDHEN and SYDVKM.

The chain uses TRBV7-2 and TRBJ2-2; D is possibly TRBD1 or TRBD2 (5 bases each). This CDR3 is built from 17 residues. The ends were cut back, 2 bases at V and 3 bases at J, with 16 bases in the middle. The V gene's germline CDR1 is SGHTA and CDR2 FQGNSA. The DNA of the CDR3 is TGTGCCAGCAGCTTACCGGGGACCACCCGGGACACCGGGGAGCTGTTTTTT. It yields the protein CASSLPGTTRDTGELFF.